Presented here are 13 T cell receptor beta chains from one specimen sequenced in a study of cytomegalovirus exposure and HLA in healthy donors. Primers for the PCR totalled 60 Vbeta and 13 Jbeta. Generated by immunoSEQ multiplex PCR, the TCRdb table keeps only in-frame clones and is missing some. The sample has more than 85,000 clones, 75% to 90% seen once. Sequencing used PBMCs. These receptors all come from a young man in good health and CMV-seropositive.

In this sample, this clone turned up once. This chain joins TRBV7-2 and TRBJ2-3; TRBD2 agrees at 9 bases. The junction had 6 bases not matched to a gene; V was cut back by 5 bases and J by 3 bases. The CDR3 is 15 residues long. Germline V gene data show CDR1 as SGHTA and CDR2 as FQGNSA. CDR3: CASSARLAATDTQYF. The DNA for the CDR3 is TGTGCCAGCAGCGCCAGACTAGCGGCTACAGATACGCAGTATTTT.

The chain couples TRBV5-1 to TRBJ1-5; no firm D call. Per the germline V gene, CDR1 is SGHRS and CDR2 is YFSETQ. The germline V and J ends were trimmed by 0 bases and 0 bases, with 7 bases remaining between them. CDR3 length equals 15 residues. This CDR3 reads CASSLDPGSNQPQHF. CDR3 DNA sequence: TGCGCCAGCAGCTTGGACCCAGGTAGCAATCAGCCCCAGCATTTT.

This clone appeared a few times. The chain couples TRBV5-1 to TRBJ2-7; 7 nucleotides agree with TRBD2. The CDR3 spans 17 residues. The V and J ends lost 4 bases and 5 bases, in that order; junction bases with no gene match: 18. Germline CDR1 reads SGHRS; CDR2 reads YFSETQ. The CDR3 reads CASSTLLAGSGVNEQYF. In DNA form, the CDR3 reads TGCGCCAGCAGCACTCTCCTTGCTGGGAGCGGGGTGAACGAGCAGTACTTC. The entire variable domain, with the rest obtained from reference TRBV5-1 and TRBJ2-7, is as follows: KAGVTQTPRYLIKTRGQQVTLSCSPISGHRSVSWYQQTPGQGLQFLFEYFSETQRNKGNFPGRFSGRQFSNSRSEMNVSTLELGDSALYLCASSTLLAGSGVNEQYFGPGTRLTVT.

V gene TRBV7-6 combines with J gene TRBJ2-5; tentative D call: TRBD2 (6 bases). Germline lookup yields CDR1 SGHVS and CDR2 FNYEAQ. This CDR3 has 13 amino acids. V gave up 7 bases and J gave up 5 bases, with 14 bases separating them. The CDR3 sequence: CASIGSAGETQYF. The CDR3 nucleotides are TGTGCCAGCATAGGCAGTGCGGGGGAGACCCAGTACTTC.

DNA for the CDR3: TGTGCCTGGGCCTTGGGGGGAACAAACTATAATTCACCCCTCCACTTT. Residues: CAWALGGTNYNSPLHF. The chain uses TRBV30 and TRBJ1-6; D may be TRBD1 (5 bases). Germline loops: CDR1 GTSNPN, CDR2 SVGIG (reference sequence). The germline V and J ends were trimmed by 5 bases and 3 bases, with 17 bases remaining between them. The CDR3 covers 16 residues. Variable domain in full (rest from reference TRBV30 and TRBJ1-6): SQTIHQWPATLVQPVGSPLSLECTVEGTSNPNLYWYRQAAGRGLQLLFYSVGIGQISSEVPQNLSASRPQDRQFILSSKKLLLSDSGFYLCAWALGGTNYNSPLHFGNGTRLTVT.

The rearrangement links TRBV11-2 to TRBJ1-4; the D is unclear. Germline V CDR1 and CDR2: SGHAT, FQNNGV. The V and J ends lost 2 bases and 9 bases respectively, with 10 bases between them. This CDR3 has 13 residues. CDR3 DNA sequence: TGTGCCAGCAGCTTAAATCGAGAAAAAAAACTGTTTTTT. Encoded protein: CASSLNREKKLFF.

V usage is TRBV28 and J usage is TRBJ1-5, with D tentatively TRBD1 (6 bases). Deletions cut 6 bases from V and 2 bases from J, with 17 bases between. This CDR3 region has 16 residues. Germline CDR1 and CDR2: MDHEN and SYDVKM. The CDR3 nucleotides read TGTGCCAGCAGCCAACGCGTGGGGGCTGGCAATCAGCCCCAGCATTTT. Translation gives CASSQRVGAGNQPQHF.

The rearrangement links TRBV5-6 to TRBJ1-2; no reliable D call. The CDR3 loop spans 14 amino acids. Looked up from germline, CDR1 is SGHDT and CDR2 is YYEEEE. Between the trimmed V and J ends, which lost 6 bases and 4 bases, there was a span of 16 bases. The CDR3 sequence: CASTPTGGFYGYTF. CDR3 nucleotides: TGTGCCAGCACACCGACGGGAGGCTTCTATGGCTACACCTTC.

The J gene is TRBJ2-3, the V gene TRBV7-2; D is perhaps TRBD1 (5 bases). The V and J ends lost 3 bases and 8 bases respectively, with 21 bases between them. Germline assignment: CDR1 SGHTA and CDR2 FQGNSA. The CDR3 spans 16 residues. CDR3 bases: TGTGCCAGCAGCTTCGGCCTGACAAGCAGGGTCGGTACGCAGTATTTT. Its protein is CASSFGLTSRVGTQYF.

The rearrangement links TRBV6-6 to TRBJ1-2; 7 nucleotides match TRBD1. V gave up 5 bases and J gave up 4 bases; unmatched junction bases: 13. This CDR3 comprises 16 residues. Per the germline V gene, CDR1 is MNHNY and CDR2 is SVGAGI (reference sequence). Written as DNA, the CDR3 is TGTGCCAGCAGTCCCCGGACAGGACGTCCCATCTATGGCTACACCTTC. Protein product: CASSPRTGRPIYGYTF.

The J gene is TRBJ2-1, the V gene TRBV19; tentatively, D is TRBD1 (6 bases). Trimming cost V 3 bases and J 7 bases, with 16 bases left between them. The germline V gene has CDR1 LNHDA and CDR2 SQIVND (reference sequence). CDR3 length: 15 residues. In DNA form, the CDR3 reads TGTGCCAGTAGTATCGGGCAGGGGATCTGGAATGAGCAGTTCTTC. It translates to CASSIGQGIWNEQFF.

The chain uses TRBV5-4 and TRBJ1-1, with D hard to call. There are 17 residues in the CDR3. V was clipped by 0 bases and J by 1 base, with 16 bases between them. CDR1 SGHNT and CDR2 YYREEE come from the germline V gene (reference sequence). CDR3 in DNA: TGTGCCAGCAGCTTGGGCCACCCACGGGTCGGGAACACTGAAGCTTTCTTT. Its translation: CASSLGHPRVGNTEAFF.

The rearrangement uses TRBV5-6 and TRBJ2-3; unclear D gene. This CDR3 has 14 amino acids. Trimming removed 0 bases from V and 0 bases from J, with 5 bases in between. The V gene's germline CDR1 is SGHDT and CDR2 YYEEEE. The CDR3 DNA reads TGTGCCAGCAGCTTGGGGGCGAGCACAGATACGCAGTATTTT. Amino acid sequence: CASSLGASTDTQYF. Using reference TRBV5-6 and TRBJ2-3 for the parts outside the CDR3, the full variable domain is DAGVTQSPTHLIKTRGQQVTLRCSPKSGHDTVSWYQQALGQGPQFIFQYYEEEERQRGNFPDRFSGHQFPNYSSELNVNALLLGDSALYLCASSLGASTDTQYFGPGTRLTVL.